This T cell receptor beta chain is drawn from a study of T cell responses to AZD1222 COVID-19 vaccine (dated by TCRdb to the early 2020s). Study-level background: TCR sequencing covered 233 trial participants: 207 given two doses of AZD1222 and approximately 26 given two doses of MenACWY control vaccine. Enrollment into the trials was organized by age into subgroups of 18-55, 56-69 and 70-plus years, and those subgroups contained roughly 150, 30 and 60 TCR-sequenced participants, respectively. Overall results and qualifications from the work: In the small 56-69-year group, the increase in depth fell short of significance, most likely because of low power. The vaccine-associated CD4 TCRs covered the entire spike protein, and the dominant responses fell in regions 160-218 and 743-854. After two AZD1222 doses, spike-specific TCR breadth and depth were significantly higher than at day 0 and than in MenACWY recipients. Because no samples from the day 14 peak response were available, repertoires could be characterized only after the peak T cell response. Participants were mostly white British and included more females than males, and it was suggested by the authors that clonal diversity may have been underestimated. Nearly half of unique spike-specific TCRs reportedly recognized epitopes outside regions mutated in the B.1.351 and B.1.1.7 variants. Conclusions about previously exposed vaccinees are limited, since just five or six AZD1222 recipients were seropositive for SARS-CoV-2 at baseline.

The time point label on this specimen signifies: about 28 days (+/-7) after the second vaccine dose. AZD1222 recipients given second doses at about 4 weeks or at about 12 weeks were pooled, since spike-specific TCR depth and breadth were not found to differ between the two schedules. Vaccinee samples came from UK trials COV001 and COV002, including a single-blind randomized controlled phase 2/3 trial of AZD1222 (ChAdOx1 nCoV-19) in healthy adults. Trial participant PBMC samples were collected at day 0 and day 28 after the second dose for TCRbeta chain sequencing. CDR1 and CDR2 were assigned from the germline V gene as SNHLY and FYNNEI. Inclusive of the bounding cysteine and phenylalanine, the CDR3 is 11 residues long. The kept DNA is CDR3 alone, 33 bases in frame from the first base. Trimming leaves V shorter by 5 bases and J shorter by 12 bases, with the junction holding 4 bases beyond the gene matches.

The CDR3 regions of human TCRbeta chains were analyzed by immunosequencing. Concerning the study's data processing: TCRs in the repertoires were compared against a reference library of SARS-CoV-2-specific TCRs that had been generated with the MIRA antigen-specificity platform. Breadth was defined as the fraction of unique TCRs that were SARS-CoV-2-associated. Depth was defined as the fraction of total T cells that were SARS-CoV-2-associated. Using the MIRA data, each spike-specific TCR was mapped to the spike region that the TCR reacts to and placed in a CD4 or CD8 class. Log10-transformed breadth and depth values were compared by one-way ANOVA with Sidak's multiple comparisons tests. This immuneACCESS table, as held by TCRdb, lists in-frame sequences with V and J called but not all clones. Of the missing ones, under half trace to an unresolved V gene in checked studies; the others have no known cause. V and J calls and clone size come straight from that table; D and trimming were deduced from the DNA. The sample contains about 100,000 clones, more than 70% of them found a single time. The ten largest clones add up to 10% of the sample.

Points on this clone: Its antigen is unknown. Base qualities are not provided; no much larger clone lies one nucleotide away.

This receptor was obtained from an adult who received the AZD1222 COVID-19 vaccine. The sample in question was peripheral blood, obtained 28 days after the second AZD1222 dose. The receptor chain draws on TRBV2 and TRBJ2-3, with 8 middle bases fitting TRBD2. For the CDR3, the sequence is CASSSGTSQYF. The sequenced DNA: TGTGCCAGCAGTTCCGGGACTAGTCAGTATTTT.